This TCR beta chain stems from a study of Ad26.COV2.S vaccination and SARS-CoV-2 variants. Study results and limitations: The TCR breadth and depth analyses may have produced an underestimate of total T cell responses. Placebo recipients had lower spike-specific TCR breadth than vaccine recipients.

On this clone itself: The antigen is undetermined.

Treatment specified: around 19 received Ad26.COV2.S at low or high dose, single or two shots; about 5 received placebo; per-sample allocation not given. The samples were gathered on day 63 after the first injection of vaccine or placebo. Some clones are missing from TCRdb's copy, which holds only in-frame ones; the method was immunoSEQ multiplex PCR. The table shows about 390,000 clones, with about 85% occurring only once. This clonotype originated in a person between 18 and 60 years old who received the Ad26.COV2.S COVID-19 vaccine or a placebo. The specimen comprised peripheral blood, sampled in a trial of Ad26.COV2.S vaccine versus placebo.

The CDR3 sequence is CASSLEAALSSYNEQFF. CDR3 DNA sequence: TGTGCCAGCAGCTTAGAAGCGGCCCTCAGCTCCTACAATGAGCAGTTCTTC. The chain joins TRBV7-6 to TRBJ2-1; the D gene is possibly TRBD2 (5 bases). Germline V gene lookup returns CDR1 SGHVS and CDR2 FNYEAQ. The CDR3 is 17 amino acids. Trimming shortened V by 1 base and J by 0 bases, and 13 bases separated the two germline ends.